What follows are 21 T cell receptor beta chains derived from one specimen sequenced in a study of CD8+ T cells in alopecia areata. Specified treatment: oral pan-JAK inhibitor, 5-10 mg twice daily. TCR sequencing used cDNA made by reverse transcription of extracted RNA. The table came from immunoSEQ multiplex PCR; TCRdb's copy has only in-frame clones and leaves some out. The profile shows 90,000 to 100,000 clones, 60% to 65% of them singletons. The source was CD8+ T cells sorted from blood, collected at week 4, from a patient treated with tofacitinib. Receptor source: a human donor with alopecia areata.

The CDR3 DNA reads as TGCAGCGTTGAAGATAATACAGGGACTTTTTGGACCTTC. It encodes CSVEDNTGTFWTF. This chain joins TRBV29-1 and TRBJ1-2, with D tentatively TRBD1 (6 bases). With 0 bases removed from V and 14 bases from J, the gap between germline ends came to 19 bases. The CDR3 is made up of 13 amino acids. Germline CDR1 is SQVTM and CDR2 is ANQGSEA.

This clone was observed a few times. V and J are TRBV28 and TRBJ2-5; D not certain. The CDR3 is made up of 13 amino acids. Germline lookup yields CDR1 MDHEN and CDR2 SYDVKM. V gave up 5 bases and J gave up 1 base, with 8 bases separating them. CDR3 nucleotide sequence: TGTGCCAGCAGTCCAAACTTCCAAGAGACCCAGTACTTC. Its translation: CASSPNFQETQYF.

The CDR3 sequence is CASRGRNNQPQHF. The CDR3 DNA sequence: TGTGCCAGCAGAGGACGGAACAATCAGCCCCAGCATTTT. The rearrangement links TRBV25-1 to TRBJ1-5; D ambiguous. The CDR3 has 13 residues. Per the germline V gene, CDR1 is MGHDK and CDR2 is SYGVNS. Trimming took 6 bases from V and 3 from J, leaving 9 bases between them. Based on the CDR3 plus reference TRBV25-1 and TRBJ1-5, the full variable domain is EADIYQTPRYLVIGTGKKITLECSQTMGHDKMYWYQQDPGMELHLIHYSYGVNSTEKGDLSSESTVSRIRTEHFPLTLESARPSHTSQYLCASRGRNNQPQHFGDGTRLSIL.

DNA for the CDR3: TGCGCCAGCAGCCAAGAGGTTAGCGGGAGGATTGACACCGGGGAGCTGTTTTTT. Translating gives CASSQEVSGRIDTGELFF. The V call is TRBV4-1, the J call TRBJ2-2; 10 nucleotides align to TRBD2. The CDR3 consists of 18 residues. Germline values: CDR1 MGHRA, CDR2 YSYEKL. Trimming removed 0 bases from V and 3 bases from J; junction bases left unmatched: 7.

A few counts support this clone. Germline and junction disagree at one end, which may indicate a read error. The V and J genes are TRBV28 and TRBJ1-4, with D unresolved. CDR1 is MDHEN, CDR2 SYDVKM, per germline. The CDR3 spans 11 residues. The CDR3 loop reads CASSFGTESIF. Here the CDR3 DNA reads TGTGCCAGCAGTTTTGGAACGGAATCGATTTTT.

This clone was seen only once. The chain has TRBV29-1 and TRBJ2-5; 7 nucleotides line up with TRBD2. Germline-derived CDR1 and CDR2 are SQVTM and ANQGSEA. The CDR3 has 15 amino acids. The junction had 14 bases not matched to a gene; V was cut back by 8 bases and J by 2 bases. The CDR3 DNA reads as TGCAGCACGTGCCCAACGGGACTAACTCAAGAGACCCAGTACTTC. Translating it yields CSTCPTGLTQETQYF.

This clone was observed a few times. The J gene is TRBJ2-1, the V gene TRBV29-1, with D tentatively TRBD1 (5 bases). CDR3 length: 11 residues. The germline V gene encodes CDR1 SQVTM and CDR2 ANQGSEA. DNA for the CDR3: TGCAGTCAACAGGTTTACAATGAGCAGTTCTTC. It encodes CSQQVYNEQFF.

The chain has TRBV30 and TRBJ2-1; 11 bases line up with TRBD2. The CDR3 totals 15 residues. The germline CDR1 and CDR2 sequences are GTSNPN and SVGIG (reference sequence). The V segment lost 2 bases and the J segment 8 bases; nucleotides outside the gene matches: 8. The CDR3 DNA reads as TGTGCCTGGAGTTTGGATAGCGGGAGGGCGGATGAGCAGTTCTTC. It encodes CAWSLDSGRADEQFF.

This clone was picked up a small number of times. V gene TRBV28 combines with J gene TRBJ1-5, with D hard to call. The CDR3 covers 16 residues. V was shortened by 5 bases and J by 0 bases, with 14 bases between the two germline ends. CDR1 is MDHEN and CDR2 is SYDVKM in the germline V gene. The CDR3 reads CASSPSGSYSNQPQHF. In nucleotides, the CDR3 is TGTGCCAGCAGTCCCTCAGGATCTTATAGCAATCAGCCCCAGCATTTT.

This clone was observed a few times. The rearrangement uses TRBV29-1 and TRBJ1-1; D uncertain. The CDR3 loop spans 13 amino acids. The V end was cut by 3 bases, the J end by 1 base, with 9 bases between. The V gene's germline CDR1 is SQVTM and CDR2 ANQGSEA. In DNA form, the CDR3 reads TGCAGCGTTGATCCGGGAGGGAACACTGAAGCTTTCTTT. It codes for CSVDPGGNTEAFF.

This sequence joins TRBV5-5 and TRBJ2-5; TRBD1 is a possible D gene (5 bases). CDR1 is SGHKS and CDR2 is YYEKEE in the germline V gene (reference sequence). The V end was cut by 4 bases, the J end by 5 bases, with 15 bases between. The CDR3 extends over 14 amino acids. The DNA of the CDR3 is TGTGCCAGCAGCCAACCACACCGACAGGAGACCCAGTACTTC. It encodes CASSQPHRQETQYF. The full variable domain, its missing parts supplied by reference TRBV5-5 and TRBJ2-5, is DAGVTQSPTHLIKTRGQQVTLRCSPISGHKSVSWYQQVLGQGPQFIFQYYEKEERGRGNFPDRFSARQFPNYSSELNVNALLLGDSALYLCASSQPHRQETQYFGPGTRLLVL.

The chain is built from TRBV30 and TRBJ2-1; D possibly corresponds to TRBD1 (6 bases). Trimming removed 0 bases at V and 5 bases at J, with 17 bases between. Germline CDR1 GTSNPN, CDR2 SVGIG (reference sequence). CDR3 length equals 16 residues. The CDR3 nucleotides are TGTGCCTGGAGTGTTTCGTTACTTGGGGACAACAATGAGCAGTTCTTC. Translated: CAWSVSLLGDNNEQFF.

The CDR3 DNA sequence: TGTGCCAGCAGTTCCGCGACTGAAGCTTTCTTT. Translation: CASSSATEAFF. V gene TRBV27 combines with J gene TRBJ1-1, with D unresolved. CDR3 size: 11 residues. Germline assignment: CDR1 MNHEY and CDR2 SMNVEV (reference sequence). Between the trimmed V and J ends, which lost 4 bases and 5 bases, there was a span of 5 bases.

This chain joins TRBV7-2 and TRBJ2-1; 8 nucleotides line up with TRBD2. The CDR3 covers 14 residues. Unmatched junction bases numbered 11, after V lost 8 bases and J lost 8 bases. The germline V gene encodes CDR1 SGHTA and CDR2 FQGNSA. The CDR3 DNA is TGTGCCAGCGGAGCACACGGGGGGGCATATGAGCAGTTCTTC. It translates to CASGAHGGAYEQFF.

This rearrangement joins TRBV4-2 to TRBJ1-5; D gene ambiguous. V lost 0 bases, J lost 0 bases, and 6 bases lay in between. Germline assignment: CDR1 LGHNA and CDR2 YNFKEQ. The CDR3 is 15 amino acids. The DNA for the CDR3 is TGTGCCAGCAGCCAAGATCGGTATAGCAATCAGCCCCAGCATTTT. It yields the protein CASSQDRYSNQPQHF.

The rearrangement links TRBV5-4 to TRBJ1-4; 10 positions match TRBD1. Germline CDR1 reads SGHNT; CDR2 reads YYREEE (reference sequence). With V trimmed by 4 bases and J by 13 bases, 10 bases remained unmatched. CDR3 length equals 14 residues. CDR3 bases: TGTGCCAGCAGCGTCGGGACAGGGGTATCAGGACTGTTTTTT. Its protein product is CASSVGTGVSGLFF.

This chain links TRBV5-1 with TRBJ2-2; D gene unclear. The CDR3 has 13 residues. Trimming removed 0 bases from V and 4 bases from J, with 4 bases in between. Looked up from germline, CDR1 is SGHRS and CDR2 is YFSETQ. The CDR3 DNA is TGCGCCAGCAGCTTGGCCGGCACCGGGGAGCTGTTTTTT. Translation gives CASSLAGTGELFF.

This chain uses TRBV7-9 with TRBJ2-3; D might be TRBD1 or TRBD2, each matching 6 bases. Germline CDR1 reads SEHNR; CDR2 reads FQNEAQ (reference sequence). The V end lost 1 base, the J end lost 10 bases, and 15 bases lay between the germline ends. There are 14 residues in the CDR3. The CDR3 region is CASSLVEGVSPQYF. The CDR3 DNA reads as TGTGCCAGCAGCTTAGTGGAGGGGGTTAGCCCGCAGTATTTT.

This sequence joins TRBV7-9 and TRBJ1-5, with D uncertain. From germline, CDR1 is SEHNR and CDR2 FQNEAQ (reference sequence). The CDR3 extends over 15 amino acids. Trimming took off 0 bases at V and 4 bases at J, with 10 bases between the two ends. The chain's CDR3 is CASSLAAGGNQPQHF. CDR3 sequence (DNA): TGTGCCAGCAGCTTAGCGGCAGGAGGTAATCAGCCCCAGCATTTT.

This clone has more than one count but fewer than ten. The sample has other DNA sequences that encode this CDR3 too. The V gene is TRBV29-1, the J gene TRBJ2-7; 11 positions match TRBD1. Per the germline V gene, CDR1 is SQVTM and CDR2 is ANQGSEA. CDR3 size: 12 residues. After removal of 7 bases from V and 3 bases from J, the junction contained 2 bases not matched to a gene. CDR3 in DNA: TGCAGCGCCGGGACAGGGGGCTACGAGCAGTACTTC. This gives the protein CSAGTGGYEQYF.

This chain links TRBV28 with TRBJ2-1; the D is unclear. Germline values: CDR1 MDHEN, CDR2 SYDVKM. Trimming pared 8 bases from V and 1 base from J, leaving 18 bases between. This CDR3 has 16 amino acids. This chain's CDR3 is CASFPPDGFSYNEQFF. CDR3 sequence (DNA): TGTGCCAGCTTCCCCCCAGACGGCTTTTCCTACAATGAGCAGTTCTTC.